A selection of T cell receptor beta chains follows, all from one sample in a study of blood T cell repertoires in COVID-19. The assay was immunoSEQ multiplex PCR, and TCRdb's table has in-frame clones only and misses some. The sample includes 250,000 to 300,000 clones, about 89% of them seen just once. The specimen was peripheral blood. The source of these receptors is a woman aged 40 to 50 who had recovered from COVID-19. Each CDR3 is given with its conserved first and last residue. Fields, in order: V gene, clone size, J gene, D gene, CDR3 DNA, CDR3 protein. A D gene is named only where the DNA matches it firmly. Clone size is not always given. Where it is, it says once, few, many or a class for expanded clones.

V: TRBV3-1/TRBV3-2
size: -
J: TRBJ2-7
D: -
DNA: TGTGCCAGCAGCCAAGACGGGGGACGCTTTTACGAGCAGTACTTC
CDR3: CASSQDGGRFYEQYF

V: TRBV7-2
size: -
J: TRBJ2-1
D: TRBD2
DNA: TGTGCCAGCAGACATAGCGGGGGGGGCGATGAGCAGTTCTTC
CDR3: CASRHSGGGDEQFF

V: TRBV7-8
size: -
J: TRBJ2-1
D: TRBD1
DNA: TGTGCCAGCAGCCCAGGACAGGGGCCTACGTACAATGAGCAGTTCTTC
CDR3: CASSPGQGPTYNEQFF

V: TRBV11-1
size: -
J: TRBJ2-5
D: -
DNA: TGTGCCAGCAGCCGGTCGTGGGGGGACCAAGAGACCCAGTACTTC
CDR3: CASSRSWGDQETQYF

V: TRBV28
size: few
J: TRBJ1-2
D: -
DNA: TGTGCCAGCAGTTTATTGGGCAGCAACTATGGCTACACCTTC
CDR3: CASSLLGSNYGYTF

V: TRBV6-2/TRBV6-3
size: -
J: TRBJ2-2
D: TRBD2
DNA: TGTGCCAGCAGTTACTCGATCCAGCAGCGGGGGGACACCGGGGAGCTGTTTTTT
CDR3: CASSYSIQQRGDTGELFF

V: TRBV6-2/TRBV6-3
size: -
J: TRBJ2-7
D: TRBD2
DNA: TGTGCCAGCAGTTACTCAACTAGCGGGAGCCACGAGCAGTACTTC
CDR3: CASSYSTSGSHEQYF

V: TRBV20-1
size: -
J: TRBJ1-2
D: -
DNA: TGCAGTGCTAGTCCTAGTCTTAACTATGGCTACACCTTC
CDR3: CSASPSLNYGYTF

V: TRBV5-1
size: -
J: TRBJ2-2
D: TRBD2
DNA: TGCGCCAGCAGCCCCGGGACTAGCGGGACCGGGGAGCTGTTTTTT
CDR3: CASSPGTSGTGELFF

V: TRBV6-1
size: once
J: TRBJ2-1
D: TRBD2
DNA: TGTGCCAGCAGTCCACTAGCGGGCTCCTACAATGAGCAGTTCTTC
CDR3: CASSPLAGSYNEQFF

V: TRBV7-7
size: -
J: TRBJ2-1
D: -
DNA: TGTGCTAGCAGCTTAATGGTGGGGGGCTCCTACAATGAGCAGTTCTTC
CDR3: CASSLMVGGSYNEQFF

V: TRBV13
size: few
J: TRBJ1-4
D: -
DNA: TGTGCCAGCAGCCTGCGTAATGAAAAACTGTTTTTT
CDR3: CASSLRNEKLFF

V: TRBV5-1
size: -
J: TRBJ1-1
D: TRBD1
DNA: TGCGCCAGCAGCTTGGGGGACAGAGGGGAGGCTTTCTTT
CDR3: CASSLGDRGEAFF

V: TRBV5-8
size: once
J: TRBJ2-3
D: -
DNA: TGTGCCAGCAGCTTGGGGGGAGCACCCAGCACAGATACGCAGTATTTT
CDR3: CASSLGGAPSTDTQYF

V: TRBV10-3
size: few
J: TRBJ2-3
D: TRBD2
DNA: TGTGCCATCAGTGGGGGACTAGTAGGAGTAGTATCTACAGATACGCAGTATTTT
CDR3: CAISGGLVGVVSTDTQYF

V: TRBV2
size: -
J: TRBJ2-4
D: TRBD1
DNA: TGTGCCAGCGGAGACAGGGAAGCCAAAAACATTCAGTACTTC
CDR3: CASGDREAKNIQYF

V: TRBV18
size: -
J: TRBJ2-3
D: -
DNA: TGTGCCAGCTCACCTCCAGGCCAGATCACAGATACGCAGTATTTT
CDR3: CASSPPGQITDTQYF

V: TRBV27
size: -
J: TRBJ2-7
D: TRBD1
DNA: TGTGCCAGCAGTACGACACGGGACAGGGGATTTCCCTACGAGCAGTACTTC
CDR3: CASSTTRDRGFPYEQYF

V: TRBV18
size: -
J: TRBJ1-4
D: -
DNA: TGTGCCAGCTCACCGACTCTCGGGGGACTCGCAACTAATGAAAAACTGTTTTTT
CDR3: CASSPTLGGLATNEKLFF

V: TRBV19
size: -
J: TRBJ2-2
D: -
DNA: TGTGCCAGTAGTATAGCGAGGGACACCGGGGAGCTGTTTTTT
CDR3: CASSIARDTGELFF

V: TRBV6-1
size: once
J: TRBJ1-1
D: -
DNA: TGTGCCAGCAGTGAAACAGGGCCCACTGAAGCTTTCTTT
CDR3: CASSETGPTEAFF

V: TRBV7-9
size: -
J: TRBJ2-3
D: -
DNA: TGTGCCAGCAGGGGAGGATCCGGCACCTCCACAGATACGCAGTATTTT
CDR3: CASRGGSGTSTDTQYF

V: TRBV29-1
size: -
J: TRBJ2-7
D: TRBD2
DNA: TGCAGCGTGAGTAGCGGGAGCTACGAGCAGTACTTC
CDR3: CSVSSGSYEQYF

V: TRBV19
size: -
J: TRBJ2-3
D: TRBD1
DNA: TGTGCCAGTAGTACCCAGGGGGCGGATACGCAGTATTTT
CDR3: CASSTQGADTQYF

V: TRBV15
size: -
J: TRBJ2-5
D: TRBD2
DNA: TGTGCCACCAGCGGCGGACTAGCGGGAGACCAAGAGACCCAGTACTTC
CDR3: CATSGGLAGDQETQYF

V: TRBV30
size: -
J: TRBJ2-2
D: -
DNA: TGTGCCTGGAGTAAGGGGTCCGCGAACACCGGGGAGCTGTTTTTT
CDR3: CAWSKGSANTGELFF

V: TRBV6-4
size: few
J: TRBJ2-3
D: TRBD2
DNA: TGTGCCAGCAGTGAGAGTAGCGGGAACGCAGATACGCAGTATTTT
CDR3: CASSESSGNADTQYF

V: TRBV27
size: -
J: TRBJ1-4
D: TRBD1
DNA: TGTGCCAGCAGTCATACAGGGGGAGGTAATGAAAAACTGTTTTTT
CDR3: CASSHTGGGNEKLFF

V: TRBV5-1
size: -
J: TRBJ2-7
D: -
DNA: TGCGCCAGCAGCTTGGCTCAGGGTAAAGGGGCCTACGAGCAGTACTTC
CDR3: CASSLAQGKGAYEQYF

V: TRBV9
size: -
J: TRBJ2-7
D: TRBD1
DNA: TGTGCCAGCAGCGGGGGACAGGCCGACGAGCAGTACTTC
CDR3: CASSGGQADEQYF

V: TRBV6-1
size: once
J: TRBJ1-3
D: -
DNA: TGTGCCAGCAGTGAAGGGACATATCCTGGAAACACCATATATTTT
CDR3: CASSEGTYPGNTIYF